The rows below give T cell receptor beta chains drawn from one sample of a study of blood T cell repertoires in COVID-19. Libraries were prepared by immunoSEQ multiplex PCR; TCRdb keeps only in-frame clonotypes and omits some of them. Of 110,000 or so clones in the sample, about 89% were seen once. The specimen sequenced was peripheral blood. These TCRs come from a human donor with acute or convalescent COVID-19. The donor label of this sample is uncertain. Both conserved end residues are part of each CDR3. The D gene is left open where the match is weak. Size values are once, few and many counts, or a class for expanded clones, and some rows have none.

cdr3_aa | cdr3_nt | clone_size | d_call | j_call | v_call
CASSQGNEQYF | TGTGCCAGCAGCCAAGGTAACGAGCAGTACTTC | . | . | TRBJ2-7 | TRBV4-2
CASSFGQGSQFF | TGTGCCAGCAGTTTCGGGCAGGGCTCCCAGTTCTTC | . | . | TRBJ2-1 | TRBV27
CAWSSPRGLSGYTF | TGTGCCTGGAGTTCCCCCAGGGGGCTGAGCGGCTACACCTTC | once | TRBD1 | TRBJ1-2 | TRBV30
CASSQALAPGPKNIQYF | TGTGCCAGCAGCCAAGCACTAGCCCCCGGTCCCAAAAACATTCAGTACTTC | . | . | TRBJ2-4 | TRBV3-1/TRBV3-2
CASSGAGGNIQYF | TGTGCCAGCAGTGGGGCAGGTGGGAACATTCAGTACTTC | . | . | TRBJ2-4 | TRBV2
CASGFLKALAGGLTGELFF | TGTGCTAGTGGTTTCCTAAAAGCACTAGCGGGGGGGCTTACCGGGGAGCTGTTTTTT | . | TRBD2 | TRBJ2-2 | TRBV12-5
CASSLWGEEAQHF | TGTGCCAGCAGCTTATGGGGGGAGGAGGCCCAGCATTTT | once | . | TRBJ1-5 | TRBV7-9
CSAPNPGYTF | TGCAGTGCTCCTAACCCGGGCTACACCTTC | . | . | TRBJ1-2 | TRBV20-1
CASSLASREVYEQYF | TGCGCCAGCAGCTTGGCCTCGCGGGAGGTGTACGAGCAGTACTTC | . | TRBD2 | TRBJ2-7 | TRBV5-1
CASSDRQGGETQYF | TGTGCCAGCAGTGACCGACAGGGCGGGGAGACCCAGTACTTC | . | TRBD1 | TRBJ2-5 | TRBV28
CASSVAGIAETQYF | TGTGCCAGCAGCGTAGCGGGGATTGCGGAGACCCAGTACTTC | . | . | TRBJ2-5 | TRBV9
CASSPWRETNEKLFF | TGTGCCAGCTCACCGTGGAGGGAAACTAATGAAAAACTGTTTTTT | . | . | TRBJ1-4 | TRBV18
CASSLEGLVGPQHF | TGTGCCAGCAGCTTGGAGGGGTTAGTGGGGCCCCAGCATTTT | . | . | TRBJ1-5 | TRBV5-5
CASSPPTAQETQYF | TGTGCCAGCAGCCCTCCCACAGCCCAAGAGACCCAGTACTTC | . | . | TRBJ2-5 | TRBV7-9
CASSPSWGGVSGYTF | TGCGCCAGCAGCCCCTCTTGGGGGGGGGTAAGTGGCTACACCTTC | . | . | TRBJ1-2 | TRBV5-1
CASSNNYRGQGQPQHF | TGTGCCAGCAGCAACAACTACAGGGGGCAAGGGCAGCCCCAGCATTTT | . | TRBD1 | TRBJ1-5 | TRBV3-1/TRBV3-2
CASSNPGNQPQHF | TGTGCCAGCAGTAACCCAGGGAATCAGCCCCAGCATTTT | . | . | TRBJ1-5 | TRBV6-6
CSADDRLEQYF | TGCAGTGCTGACGACAGACTCGAGCAGTACTTC | . | . | TRBJ2-7 | TRBV20-1
CASSYGTYTDTQYF | TGTGCCAGCAGCTATGGGACTTACACAGATACGCAGTATTTT | . | . | TRBJ2-3 | TRBV11-1
CATFGQLALGYTF | TGCGCCACCTTCGGGCAGTTAGCGTTGGGCTACACCTTC | . | . | TRBJ1-2 | TRBV10-2
CASSQRGVAYEQYF | TGTGCCAGCTCCCAGCGGGGGGTTGCCTACGAGCAGTACTTC | . | TRBD2 | TRBJ2-7 | TRBV6-5
CATSRGQGGRNTIYF | TGTGCCACCAGCAGGGGACAGGGTGGAAGAAACACCATATATTTT | . | TRBD1 | TRBJ1-3 | TRBV15
CASSPPRGSSYNEQFF | TGTGCCAGCTCACCACCGCGCGGGAGCTCCTACAATGAGCAGTTCTTC | . | TRBD2 | TRBJ2-1 | TRBV18
CASSLETGENTEAFF | TGTGCCAGCAGCTTAGAGACAGGGGAAAACACTGAAGCTTTCTTT | . | TRBD1 | TRBJ1-1 | TRBV7-9
CASSGKRTSGSFYEQYF | TGTGCCAGCAGCGGTAAACGGACTAGCGGGAGTTTCTACGAGCAGTACTTC | . | TRBD2 | TRBJ2-7 | TRBV7-9
CSVGYSFSYEQYF | TGCAGCGTTGGCTACTCGTTCTCCTACGAGCAGTACTTC | . | . | TRBJ2-7 | TRBV29-1
CASSQQGGAPNGYTF | TGTGCCAGCAGCCAACAGGGGGGGGCCCCCAATGGCTACACCTTC | few | TRBD1 | TRBJ1-2 | TRBV7-9
CASSSTGRGYNEQFF | TGTGCCAGCAGCTCAACGGGACGGGGGTACAATGAGCAGTTCTTC | . | . | TRBJ2-1 | TRBV5-8
CAWSPRLDRERYSPLHF | TGTGCCTGGAGTCCCCGCTTGGACAGGGAGAGGTACTCACCCCTCCACTTT | once | TRBD1 | TRBJ1-6 | TRBV30
CASSRAVAGGSEQFF | TGTGCCAGCAGTCGGGCAGTAGCGGGAGGTAGTGAGCAGTTCTTC | . | TRBD2 | TRBJ2-1 | TRBV6-2/TRBV6-3
CASSLDPGGREQYF | TGTGCCAGCAGCTTGGATCCAGGGGGCAGAGAGCAGTACTTC | . | TRBD1 | TRBJ2-7 | TRBV5-6
CASSLAGGSYEQYF | TGCGCCAGCAGCTTAGCGGGGGGGTCCTACGAGCAGTACTTC | once | TRBD2 | TRBJ2-7 | TRBV5-1
CASSPSKSYNEQFF | TGTGCCAGCAGCCCCTCAAAGAGTTACAATGAGCAGTTCTTC | . | . | TRBJ2-1 | TRBV21-1
CASSAGQGGYGYTF | TGTGCCAGCAGCGCAGGACAGGGTGGCTATGGCTACACCTTC | . | TRBD1 | TRBJ1-2 | TRBV6-5
CASSFGGQTDTQYF | TGCGCCAGCAGCTTCGGGGGGCAAACAGATACGCAGTATTTT | . | . | TRBJ2-3 | TRBV5-1
CASSHRGEETQYF | TGTGCCAGCAGCCACAGGGGGGAAGAGACCCAGTACTTC | . | . | TRBJ2-5 | TRBV3-1/TRBV3-2
CASSEVAGLQAFF | TGTGCCAGCAGTGAAGTGGCAGGGCTTCAAGCTTTCTTT | . | . | TRBJ1-1 | TRBV6-1
CASSPQSSGVGSQPQHF | TGCGCCAGCAGCCCCCAATCCTCAGGGGTTGGCAGTCAGCCCCAGCATTTT | . | . | TRBJ1-5 | TRBV4-1
CASSDRETGELFF | TGTGCCAGCAGTGACAGGGAGACCGGGGAGCTGTTTTTT | . | TRBD1 | TRBJ2-2 | TRBV27
CASRPTSGYNEQFF | TGTGCCAGCAGACCGACTAGCGGGTACAATGAGCAGTTCTTC | . | TRBD2 | TRBJ2-1 | TRBV28
CASGKIRDSWTSGNTIYF | TGTGCCAGCGGGAAGATACGGGACAGTTGGACCTCTGGAAACACCATATATTTT | . | TRBD1 | TRBJ1-3 | TRBV25-1